Presented here are 11 T cell receptor beta chains from one specimen sequenced in a study of CD8+ T cells in alopecia areata. The sample's treatment: oral pan-JAK inhibitor, 5-10 mg twice daily. Reverse transcription of extracted RNA yielded cDNA, which provided the sequencing template. Assay: immunoSEQ multiplex PCR; the TCRdb copy retains only in-frame clones and omits some. The sample records about 160,000 clones, 55% to 75% being singletons. The starting material was CD4+ T cells sorted from blood, obtained at week 4, from a patient treated with tofacitinib. These TCRs come from a human donor with alopecia areata.

CDR3 loop: CASSYSTGGGNTEAFF. CDR3 DNA: TGTGCCAGCAGTTACTCGACGGGTGGGGGCAACACTGAAGCTTTCTTT. V and J are TRBV6-5 and TRBJ1-1; possible D gene TRBD1, 6 bases. V lost 0 bases and J 2 bases, leaving 13 bases between the germline ends. Germline lookup yields CDR1 MNHEY and CDR2 SVGAGI. The CDR3 is made up of 16 amino acids.

Regarding this clone: The same CDR3 is also encoded by other DNA sequences in this sample. The chain uses TRBV25-1 and TRBJ1-2; 10 nucleotides match TRBD1. Unmatched junction bases numbered 3, after V lost 5 bases and J lost 6 bases. The length of the CDR3 is 13 residues. Germline V gene lookup returns CDR1 MGHDK and CDR2 SYGVNS. CDR3 nucleotide sequence: TGTGCCAGCAGTCGGACAGGGGGGGATGGCTACACCTTC. It encodes CASSRTGGDGYTF.

This chain joins TRBV29-1 and TRBJ2-3; D gene uncertain. Trimming took 6 bases from V and 5 from J, leaving 9 bases between them. The CDR3 totals 11 residues. CDR1 and CDR2 from the germline V gene are SQVTM and ANQGSEA. In DNA form, the CDR3 reads TGCAGCGTGGAACAAAAAGATACGCAGTATTTT. Protein product: CSVEQKDTQYF.

Concerning this clone itself: Since no conserved phenylalanine or tryptophan closes the CDR3, a read error is the likely cause. Because the CDR3's place on the DNA is in doubt, the DNA is left out and the CDR3 is given as listed by TCRdb. V is TRBV4-1 and J is TRBJ2-3; whether TRBD2, the table's D call, matches the DNA was not checked. A total of 12 residues make up the CDR3, ends included. CDR1 and CDR2 from the germline V gene are MGHRA and YSYEKL. CDR3 sequence reads: CASSQDSGGRPY.

The V gene is TRBV4-2, the J gene TRBJ2-3; no reliable D call. The V end lost 0 bases, the J end lost 9 bases, and 10 bases lay between the germline ends. In germline, CDR1 is LGHNA, CDR2 YNFKEQ. This CDR3 spans 13 amino acids. The CDR3 bases are TGTGCCAGCAGCCAAGATCGTATGGTCACGCAGTATTTT. Its protein is CASSQDRMVTQYF.

The chain carries TRBV9 and TRBJ1-1, with 7 bases lining up with TRBD1. Trimming removed 3 bases from V and 12 bases from J; junction bases left unmatched: 8. Germline lookup yields CDR1 SGDLS and CDR2 YYNGEE. The CDR3 runs to 12 residues. DNA of the CDR3: TGTGCCAGCAGCGGACAGGGATTGGGGACTTTCTTT. This encodes CASSGQGLGTFF. The full variable domain, completed using reference TRBV9 and TRBJ1-1, is DSGVTQTPKHLITATGQRVTLRCSPRSGDLSVYWYQQSLDQGLQFLIQYYNGEERAKGNILERFSAQQFPDLHSELNLSSLELGDSALYFCASSGQGLGTFFGQGTRLTVV.

The chain links TRBV12-5 to TRBJ2-5; 9 positions agree with TRBD1. This CDR3 is built from 14 residues. Germline V CDR1 and CDR2: LGHNT, FRNRAP. J lost 5 bases, V lost 7 bases, and 8 bases had no gene match. The CDR3 region is CASALRGTGETQYF. The CDR3 bases are TGTGCTAGTGCCCTTAGGGGGACAGGGGAGACCCAGTACTTC.

In this sample, this clone turned up once. The chain links TRBV30 to TRBJ2-3; possible D gene TRBD1, 6 bases. Germline lookup yields CDR1 GTSNPN and CDR2 SVGIG (reference sequence). The CDR3 length is 15 residues. The V end lost 5 bases, the J end lost 2 bases, and 17 bases lay between the germline ends. The CDR3 DNA follows: TGTGCCTGGCTCAGGGGCCAGCTTACCACAGATACGCAGTATTTT. Its protein product is CAWLRGQLTTDTQYF.

V and J are TRBV5-6 and TRBJ1-2; a possible D gene is TRBD1 (5 bases). The V gene's germline CDR1 is SGHDT and CDR2 YYEEEE. The CDR3 contains 15 residues. The V end was cut by 5 bases, the J end by 4 bases, with 18 bases between. CDR3 residues: CASSYTGRQIYGYTF. Here the CDR3 DNA reads TGTGCCAGCAGTTATACAGGTCGGCAGATCTATGGCTACACCTTC.

The chain is built from TRBV7-9 and TRBJ1-1, with 7 bases matching TRBD1. The CDR3 consists of 15 residues. V gave up 8 bases and J gave up 1 base; unmatched junction bases: 10. Looked up from germline, CDR1 is SEHNR and CDR2 is FQNEAQ (reference sequence). The CDR3 region has the DNA TGTGCCAGCGGAAGGGGGCCGGGACCGAACACTGAAGCTTTCTTT. Its translation: CASGRGPGPNTEAFF.

The chain has TRBV29-1 and TRBJ1-5; possible D gene TRBD1, 6 bases. The V and J ends lost 6 bases and 7 bases respectively, with 16 bases between them. Germline CDR1 reads SQVTM; CDR2 reads ANQGSEA. The CDR3 extends over 13 amino acids. The CDR3, as DNA: TGCAGCGTAAACCGGGGCCAGGGGCAGCCCCAGCATTTT. This codes for CSVNRGQGQPQHF.